The clone carrying this TCR beta chain has more than one count but fewer than ten. The antigen is undetermined. This sample is drawn from a study of T cells in narcolepsy. Study at large: Healthy controls were enrolled alongside patients with narcolepsy type 1 or type 2.

Repertoires were generated with immunoSEQ multiplex PCR, while TCRdb's copy carries only in-frame clones and drops some. The table has around 39,000 clones, 70% to 85% seen once. Per the germline V gene, CDR1 is SNHLY and CDR2 is FYNNEI. The junction had 4 bases not matched to a gene; V was cut back by 7 bases and J by 8 bases. CDR3 length equals 12 residues. General observations from the study: HCRT-specific and TRIB2-specific autoreactive clonotypes appeared among same-patient CSF and blood CD4+ clonotypes. Reportedly, autoreactive clonotypes were serially detected in patients' blood but not controls'. No autoreactive T cell clone sequences appeared in some memory CD4+ repertoires.

This receptor was identified in a human donor with narcolepsy. This rearrangement joins TRBV2 to TRBJ2-1, with 8 positions matching TRBD1. The specimen sequenced was CD45RA- memory CD4+ T cells from PBMCs. CDR3 nucleotide sequence: TGTGCCAGCACCCGGACAGGGTATGAGCAGTTCTTC. As protein: CASTRTGYEQFF.